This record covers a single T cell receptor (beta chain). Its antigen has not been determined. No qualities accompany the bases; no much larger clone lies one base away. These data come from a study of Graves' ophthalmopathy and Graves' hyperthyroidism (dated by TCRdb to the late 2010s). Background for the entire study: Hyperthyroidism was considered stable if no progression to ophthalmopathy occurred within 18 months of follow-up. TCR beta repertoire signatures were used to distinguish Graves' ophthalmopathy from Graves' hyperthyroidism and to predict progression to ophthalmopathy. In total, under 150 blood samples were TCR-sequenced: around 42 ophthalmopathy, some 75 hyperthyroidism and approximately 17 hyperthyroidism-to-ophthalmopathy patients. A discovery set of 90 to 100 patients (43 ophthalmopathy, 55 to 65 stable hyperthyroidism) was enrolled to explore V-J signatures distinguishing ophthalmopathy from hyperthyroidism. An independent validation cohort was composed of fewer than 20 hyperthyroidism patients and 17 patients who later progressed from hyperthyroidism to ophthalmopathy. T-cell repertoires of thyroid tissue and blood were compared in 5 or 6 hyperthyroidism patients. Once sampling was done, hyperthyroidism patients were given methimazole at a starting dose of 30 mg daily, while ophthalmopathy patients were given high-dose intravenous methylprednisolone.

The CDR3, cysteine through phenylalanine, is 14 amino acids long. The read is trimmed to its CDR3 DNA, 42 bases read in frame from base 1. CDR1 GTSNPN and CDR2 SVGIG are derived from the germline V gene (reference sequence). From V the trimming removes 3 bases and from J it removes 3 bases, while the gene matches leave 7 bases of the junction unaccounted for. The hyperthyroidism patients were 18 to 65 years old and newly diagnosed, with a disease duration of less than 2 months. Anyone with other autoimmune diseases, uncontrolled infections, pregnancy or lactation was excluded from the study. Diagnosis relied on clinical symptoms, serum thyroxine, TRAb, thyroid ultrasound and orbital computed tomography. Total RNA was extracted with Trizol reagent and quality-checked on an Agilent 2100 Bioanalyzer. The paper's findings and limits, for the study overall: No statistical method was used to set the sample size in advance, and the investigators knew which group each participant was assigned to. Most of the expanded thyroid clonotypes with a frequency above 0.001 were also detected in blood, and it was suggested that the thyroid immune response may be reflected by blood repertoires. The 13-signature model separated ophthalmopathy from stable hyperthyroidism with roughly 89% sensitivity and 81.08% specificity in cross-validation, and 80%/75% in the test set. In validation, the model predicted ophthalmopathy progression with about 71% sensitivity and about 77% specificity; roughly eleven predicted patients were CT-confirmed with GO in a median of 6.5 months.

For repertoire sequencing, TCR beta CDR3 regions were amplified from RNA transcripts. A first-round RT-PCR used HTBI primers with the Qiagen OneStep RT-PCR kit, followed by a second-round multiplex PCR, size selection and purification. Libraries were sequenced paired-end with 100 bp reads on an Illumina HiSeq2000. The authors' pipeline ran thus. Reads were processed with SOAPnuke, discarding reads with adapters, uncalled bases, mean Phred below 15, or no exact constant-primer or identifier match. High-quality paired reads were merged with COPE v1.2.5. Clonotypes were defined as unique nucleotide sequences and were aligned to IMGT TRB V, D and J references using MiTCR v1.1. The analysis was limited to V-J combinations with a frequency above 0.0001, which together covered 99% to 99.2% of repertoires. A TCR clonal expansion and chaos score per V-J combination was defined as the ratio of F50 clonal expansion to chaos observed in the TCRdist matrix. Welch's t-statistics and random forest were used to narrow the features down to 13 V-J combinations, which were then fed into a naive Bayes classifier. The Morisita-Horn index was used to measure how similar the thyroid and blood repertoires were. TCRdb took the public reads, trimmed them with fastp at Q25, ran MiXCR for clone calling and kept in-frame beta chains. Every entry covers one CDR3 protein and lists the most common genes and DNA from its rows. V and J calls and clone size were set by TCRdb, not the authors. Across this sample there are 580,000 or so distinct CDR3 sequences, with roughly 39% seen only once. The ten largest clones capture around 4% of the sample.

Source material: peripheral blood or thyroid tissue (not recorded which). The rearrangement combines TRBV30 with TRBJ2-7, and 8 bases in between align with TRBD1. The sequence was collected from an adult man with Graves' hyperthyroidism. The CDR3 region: CAWSREDRVYEQYF. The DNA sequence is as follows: TGTGCCTGGAGCCGAGAGGACAGGGTCTACGAGCAGTACTTC.